This T cell receptor (beta chain) was captured by sequencing in a study of regulatory T cells in long-lasting Graves disease. General study findings and limits: Whereas new patients shared some 990 public clonotypes, persistent patients shared more, at about 3,000.

This clonotype has only a few counts. Its specificity is not known. Regarding time point: persistent/refractory GD, antithyroid drugs over 5 years with positive TRAb. Following extraction of RNA from PBMCs, that RNA was used to make the TCR library. Under American Thyroid Association guidelines, Graves' disease was diagnosed. Building the TCR beta libraries relied on iRepertoire HTBI primers, and CDR3 regions underwent Arm-PCR. TCRdb recomputed calls from the multiplex PCR reads with MiXCR, one row per CDR3 protein. This table has roughly 400,000 distinct CDR3 sequences, about a fifth appearing once. The sample consisted of peripheral blood mononuclear cells (PBMCs), taken when the disease was refractory, from a patient treated with antithyroid drugs. The sequence was collected from a female donor with Graves disease.

This CDR3 reads CASSARQMNTEAFF. CDR3 sequence (DNA): TGTGCCAGCAGTGCCCGACAGATGAACACTGAAGCTTTCTTT. J is TRBJ1-1 and V is TRBV2, with D possibly being TRBD1 (5 bases). This CDR3 comprises 14 residues. With 4 bases removed from V and 0 bases from J, the gap between germline ends came to 9 bases. CDR1 is SNHLY, CDR2 FYNNEI, per germline.